A selection of T cell receptor beta chains follows, all from one sample in a study of shared clonotypes between healthy human individuals. TCRdb's copy holds only in-frame clones and misses some; the assay was immunoSEQ multiplex PCR. The sample holds under 600,000 clones, around 97% seen once. The sample consisted of naive CD4+ T cells sorted from blood. All receptors derive from a woman between 25 and 40 years old in good health. Both conserved end residues are part of each CDR3. A D gene is named only where the DNA matches it firmly. The listing skips clone size in some rows; elsewhere it reads once, few, many or a size class.

TRBV25-1,few,TRBJ1-2,TRBD1,12,TGTGCCAGCAATGCAGGGGGCTATGGCTACACCTTC,CASNAGGYGYTF
TRBV5-1,.,TRBJ2-2,.,16,TGCGCCAGCAGCTTGGAGGCGGGAGCAGGGGCCGGGGAGCTGTTTTTT,CASSLEAGAGAGELFF
TRBV1,.,TRBJ2-3,.,17,TGCACCAGCAGCCCCCGGGGACAGGGGGCTGGCACAGATACGCAGTATTTT,CTSSPRGQGAGTDTQYF
TRBV6-5,.,TRBJ2-7,TRBD2,15,TGTGCCAGCAGTCCGCTAGCGGGAGGGGTCTACGAGCAGTACTTC,CASSPLAGGVYEQYF
TRBV13,.,TRBJ2-1,.,15,TGTGCCAGCAGCCCCGGGACTCCACCGCCCAATGAGCAGTTCTTC,CASSPGTPPPNEQFF
TRBV23-1,.,TRBJ2-5,.,15,TGCGCCAGCAGTCACCTGCGGACGAAGGAAGAGACCCAGTACTTC,CASSHLRTKEETQYF
TRBV7-2,.,TRBJ2-7,.,12,TGTGCCAGCAGCTTAGCAGGGGCCGAGCAGTACTTC,CASSLAGAEQYF
TRBV27,.,TRBJ2-5,.,12,TGTGCCAGCAGTGCCACCCAAGAGACCCAGTACTTC,CASSATQETQYF
TRBV9,.,TRBJ2-3,TRBD2,16,TGTGCCAGCAGCGGACATACTAGCGGGAGGGCCCTCACGCAGTATTTT,CASSGHTSGRALTQYF
TRBV28,.,TRBJ2-7,TRBD1,15,TGTGCCAGCAGCCCTGGGACAGGGAGCTCCTACGAGCAGTACTTC,CASSPGTGSSYEQYF
TRBV7-4,.,TRBJ2-7,.,14,TGTGCCAGCAGCTTGAAGCGGCGTATATACGAGCAGTACTTC,CASSLKRRIYEQYF
TRBV19,.,TRBJ2-7,.,15,TGTGCCAGTAGTTCCACAGGGTCAGGAGTCTACGAGCAGTACTTC,CASSSTGSGVYEQYF
TRBV6-5,.,TRBJ2-1,.,16,TGTGCCAGCAGTTTACAGGCTGGAAGCTCCTACAATGAGCAGTTCTTC,CASSLQAGSSYNEQFF
TRBV7-2,.,TRBJ1-5,TRBD1,13,TGTGCCAGCACAAAGACAGGGATCGAGCCCCAGCATTTT,CASTKTGIEPQHF
TRBV28,.,TRBJ1-2,TRBD1,13,TGTGCCAGCAGACCCACAGGGGACTATGGCTACACCTTC,CASRPTGDYGYTF
TRBV5-1,.,TRBJ2-7,.,14,TGCGCCAGCAGGGTTAGCGTAAGCTCCTACGAGCAGTACTTC,CASRVSVSSYEQYF
TRBV6-5,.,TRBJ1-3,.,13,TGTGCCAGCAGGTTGACATTAGGAAACACCATATATTTT,CASRLTLGNTIYF
TRBV28,.,TRBJ2-7,TRBD2,15,TGTGCCAGCAGTTTACAGCGGGGAGGATCCTACGAGCAGTACTTC,CASSLQRGGSYEQYF
TRBV27,.,TRBJ2-1,TRBD1,15,TGTGCCAGCAGTTTCCGGGACAGGGGTTACAATGAGCAGTTCTTC,CASSFRDRGYNEQFF
TRBV19,.,TRBJ1-2,TRBD1,14,TGTGCCAGTAGGGAAACGACAGGGAACTATGGCTACACCTTC,CASRETTGNYGYTF
TRBV6-6,.,TRBJ1-3,.,15,TGTGCCAGCAGTTATGGACACCTCTCTGGAAACACCATATATTTT,CASSYGHLSGNTIYF
TRBV15,.,TRBJ2-7,.,15,TGTGCCACCAGCAGAGGTGGCGGGACGCCCTACGAGCAGTACTTC,CATSRGGGTPYEQYF
TRBV9,.,TRBJ1-2,.,15,TGTGCCAGCACCGGCGCTAGGGAATCTAACTATGGCTACACCTTC,CASTGARESNYGYTF
TRBV20-1,.,TRBJ2-5,.,11,TGCAGTGCTAGTCCGGGCCCCCGGCAGTACTTC,CSASPGPRQYF
TRBV19,.,TRBJ2-3,.,15,TGTGCCAGTAGCCGCCGGACGTTTTCGACAGATACGCAGTATTTT,CASSRRTFSTDTQYF
TRBV11-2,.,TRBJ2-2,.,14,TGTGCCAGCAGGGAGGGGCTGAACACCGGGGAGCTGTTTTTT,CASREGLNTGELFF
TRBV20-1,.,TRBJ1-2,.,11,TGCAGTGTTCCGACAGGCTATGGCTACACCTTC,CSVPTGYGYTF
TRBV2,once,TRBJ1-4,.,12,TGTGCCAGCAGTTACGTGCTTGAAAAACTGTTTTTT,CASSYVLEKLFF
TRBV5-1,.,TRBJ2-7,TRBD2,15,TGCGCCAGCAGCAAGGGACTAGCGGGAGAGGGCGAGCAGTACTTC,CASSKGLAGEGEQYF
TRBV19,.,TRBJ2-5,TRBD2,16,TGTGCCAGTAGTTCTCCTAGCGGGAGGGGGCTAGAGACCCAGTACTTC,CASSSPSGRGLETQYF
TRBV10-3,.,TRBJ2-5,TRBD2,15,TGTGCCATCAGTGAGATCGGACTAGCGGGAGAGACCCAGTACTTC,CAISEIGLAGETQYF
TRBV11-3,few,TRBJ1-1,.,13,TGTGCCAGCAGCCTGCGACGAAACACTGAAGCTTTCTTT,CASSLRRNTEAFF
TRBV2,.,TRBJ2-1,.,14,TGTGCCAGCAGTGACGCGGCCCCGGGTGGAGAGCAGTTCTTC,CASSDAAPGGEQFF
TRBV19,.,TRBJ2-7,.,14,TGTGCCAGTAGTAATAGTCAAACAGGGTCCGAGCAGTACTTC,CASSNSQTGSEQYF
TRBV27,.,TRBJ2-5,.,8,TGTGCCACCGAGACCCAGTACTTC,CATETQYF
TRBV28,.,TRBJ2-2,.,13,TGTGCCAGCAGTCTTACGGGAACCGGGGAGCTGTTTTTT,CASSLTGTGELFF
TRBV6-1,.,TRBJ2-7,TRBD1,15,TGTGCCAGCAGTGCTGGCGGGACAGGGGTATACGAGCAGTACTTC,CASSAGGTGVYEQYF
TRBV7-9,.,TRBJ2-2,.,15,TGTGCCAGCAGCTTGGTGGGAAGTAGTGCCGGGGAGCTGTTTTTT,CASSLVGSSAGELFF
TRBV19,.,TRBJ2-7,TRBD2,14,TGTGCCAGTAAAGGGGCGGGAGCCCGGGGAGAGCAGTACTTC,CASKGAGARGEQYF
TRBV27,.,TRBJ2-6,.,15,TGTGCCAGCAGTTTAGTCAGGGCTGGGGCCAACGTCCTGACTTTC,CASSLVRAGANVLTF
TRBV7-6,.,TRBJ2-7,TRBD1,16,TGTGCCAGCAGCTTAGCGCCGGCACAGGGGTTCTACGAGCAGTACTTC,CASSLAPAQGFYEQYF
TRBV5-1,once,TRBJ2-5,.,15,TGCGCCAGCAGCAGCTCAGGGGTAGGGGGAGAGACCCAGTACTTC,CASSSSGVGGETQYF
TRBV5-1,.,TRBJ2-3,TRBD2,14,TGCGCCAGCAGCGGGACTAGTTACACAGATACGCAGTATTTT,CASSGTSYTDTQYF
TRBV2,.,TRBJ1-5,TRBD1,15,TGTGCCAGCAGTGGACAGGGGCCGAGCAATCAGCCCCAGCATTTT,CASSGQGPSNQPQHF
TRBV28,.,TRBJ2-7,.,13,TGTGCCAGCAGTACCCCGAGCTCCTACGAGCAGTACTTC,CASSTPSSYEQYF
TRBV19,.,TRBJ2-3,.,13,TGTGCCAGTAGGTCTCAGAGCACAGATACGCAGTATTTT,CASRSQSTDTQYF
TRBV5-1,.,TRBJ2-1,TRBD2,18,TGCGCCAGCAGCCTCGCAAGACTAGCGGGAGGGTCCTACAATGAGCAGTTCTTC,CASSLARLAGGSYNEQFF
TRBV4-1,.,TRBJ2-1,TRBD2,17,TGCGCCAGCAGCCAGACCCGACTAGCGGGAGGAAGGAATGAGCAGTTCTTC,CASSQTRLAGGRNEQFF
TRBV30,once,TRBJ1-4,.,13,TGTGCCTGGAACCGGGATACTAATGAAAAACTGTTTTTT,CAWNRDTNEKLFF
TRBV7-2,.,TRBJ1-1,TRBD1,15,TGTGCCAGCAGCTTAGATCGGGGACAGGGGAGGAAAGCTTTCTTT,CASSLDRGQGRKAFF